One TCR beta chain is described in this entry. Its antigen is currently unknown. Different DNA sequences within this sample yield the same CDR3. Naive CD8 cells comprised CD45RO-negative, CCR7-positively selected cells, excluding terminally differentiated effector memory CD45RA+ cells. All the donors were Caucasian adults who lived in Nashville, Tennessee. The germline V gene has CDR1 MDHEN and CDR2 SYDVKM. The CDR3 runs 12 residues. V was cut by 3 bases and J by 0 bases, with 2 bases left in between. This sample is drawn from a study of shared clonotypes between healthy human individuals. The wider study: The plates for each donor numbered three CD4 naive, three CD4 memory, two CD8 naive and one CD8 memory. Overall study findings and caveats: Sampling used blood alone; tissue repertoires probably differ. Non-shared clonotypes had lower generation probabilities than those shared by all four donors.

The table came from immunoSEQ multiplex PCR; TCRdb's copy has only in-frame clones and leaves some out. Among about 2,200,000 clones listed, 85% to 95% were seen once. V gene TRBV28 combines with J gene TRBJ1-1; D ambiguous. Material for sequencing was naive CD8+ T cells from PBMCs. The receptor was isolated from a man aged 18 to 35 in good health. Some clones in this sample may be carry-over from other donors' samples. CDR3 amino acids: CASSFLNTEAFF. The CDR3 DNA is TGTGCCAGCAGTTTTCTGAACACTGAAGCTTTCTTT.